This T cell receptor beta chain came from a study of T cells in Graves' hyperthyroidism and ophthalmopathy (dated by TCRdb to the late 2010s). Study-wide context: Peripheral blood was collected at initial diagnosis, before any treatment. To identify distinguishing TCR V-J signatures, a discovery cohort of 100 patients was used, comprising 43 with Graves' ophthalmopathy and roughly 60 with stable Graves' hyperthyroidism. Prospective prediction of ophthalmopathy was tested in an independent validation cohort of 18 to 20 hyperthyroidism patients and 15 to 17 patients who later progressed to ophthalmopathy. The 75 to 100 discovery patients were randomly split 7:3 into training and test sets. The study also compared thyroid tissue and blood T-cell repertoires from about six Graves' hyperthyroidism patients. After blood sampling, hyperthyroidism patients were treated with methimazole at a starting dose of 30 mg daily, and ophthalmopathy patients were treated with high-dose intravenous methylprednisolone. The paper describes TCR Vbeta CDR3 sequencing of 120 to 150 peripheral blood samples, made up of some 40 ophthalmopathy patients, some 76 hyperthyroidism patients and roughly 17 progressor patients.

Results the study describes overall, beyond this receptor: Most expanded thyroid clonotypes (frequency above 0.001) were also found in blood, which suggests that blood repertoires may mirror thyroid immune responses. No statistical method was used to set the sample size in advance, and investigators knew the group allocation. In validation, the model predicted progression to ophthalmopathy a median of roughly 6.2 months before onset, with about 71% sensitivity and just under 75% specificity. In cross-validation, a model built on a 13 V-J signature told ophthalmopathy apart from stable hyperthyroidism with over 85% sensitivity and about 81% specificity, and in testing the same model reached 80%/75%.

Hyperthyroidism patients were aged 18 to 65 years and newly diagnosed, with disease duration of less than 2 months. Patients with uncontrolled infections, other autoimmune diseases, pregnancy or lactation were excluded. Diagnoses relied on clinical symptoms, serum thyroxine and TRAb, thyroid ultrasound and orbital computed tomography. For progressor patients, blood was drawn at the first diagnosis of hyperthyroidism, before any ophthalmopathy symptoms had appeared. Ficoll-Paque density gradient centrifugation was used to isolate PBMCs from around 10 ml of fresh peripheral blood. Progressor patients were defined as those initially diagnosed with Graves' hyperthyroidism in whom ophthalmopathy developed during follow-up. Total RNA was extracted with Trizol reagent, and quality was checked on an Agilent 2100 Bioanalyzer. Many counts were recorded for this clonotype. This clone's antigen is unknown. Qualities for individual bases were not recorded, and no much larger clone is one base off.

Amplification of TCR beta CDR3 regions was carried out from RNA transcripts. The first round of RT-PCR for the TCR CDR3 was performed with the HTBI primer set and the Qiagen OneStep RT-PCR kit. Libraries were constructed in a second round of multiplex PCR, after which size selection and purification were carried out. Libraries were sequenced paired-end with 100 bp reads on an Illumina HiSeq2000. Regarding the original processing steps: Raw data were processed with SOAPnuke, discarding reads with adapters, uncalled bases, mean Phred below 15, or no exact constant-primer or identifier match. COPE v1.2.5 was used to merge high-quality paired reads, and clonotypes were defined as unique nucleotide sequences. Clonotypes were aligned to IMGT TRBV, TRBD and TRBJ reference segments using MiTCR v1.1. The analysis was restricted to V-J combinations with a frequency above 0.0001, which together covered 98% to 99.2% of the repertoires. The TCS score was defined as the ratio of F50 (clonal expansion) to E x V (chaos), calculated using BLOSUM62-based TCRdist between CDR3 peptides within each V-J. Welch's t-statistics and random forest reduced approximately 520 V-J features to about 12, which were used in a naive Bayes classifier (R e1071). The public reads were quality trimmed at Q25 with fastp and then assembled into clones with MiXCR by TCRdb, keeping productive beta chains. Under each unique CDR3 protein, matching rows form one entry showing the most common genes and DNA. TCRdb's processing, not the study's, gives the V and J calls here. In all, the sample holds about 580,000 distinct CDR3 sequences, and roughly 13% of those were seen once. The top ten hold 5.5% to 7.5% of the sample.

Trimming removed 3 bases from V and 4 bases from J, leaving 18 bases between the germline ends. The germline V gene supplies CDR1 KGHSH and CDR2 LQKENI. The CDR3 holds 16 amino acids from the cysteine to the phenylalanine. Just the 48-base CDR3 DNA is kept, in frame starting at base 1. The chain uses TRBV18 and TRBJ1-1; the D gene is unclear. This TCR came from a woman in her 30s with Graves' hyperthyroidism that later progressed to Graves' ophthalmopathy. The specimen sequenced was blood. The CDR3 region has the sequence CASSPREGPESTEAFF. The bases are TGTGCCAGCTCACCGCGGGAAGGACCCGAGAGCACTGAAGCTTTCTTT. This CDR3, with the reference TRBV18 and TRBJ1-1 proteins standing in past its ends, gives the full variable domain NAGVMQNPRHLVRRRGQEARLRCSPMKGHSHVYWYRQLPEEGLKFMVYLQKENIIDESGMPKERFSAEFPKEGPSILRIQQVVRGDSAAYFCASSPREGPESTEAFFGQGTRLTVV.